These 17 T cell receptor beta chains originate from one sample sequenced in a study of response to subunit inactivated influenza vaccine (dated by TCRdb to between 2018 and 2020). Receptors were amplified or captured by RT-PCR. Instrument on record: Illumina HiSeq 2500. Through fastp at Q25 and MiXCR, TCRdb rebuilt clones from the public reads, retaining in-frame beta chains. Rows matching on CDR3 protein sequence are summarized as one entry with the most common DNA and genes. In this sample the table shows 200,000 to 300,000 distinct CDR3 sequences, 9% to 15% of which occur a single time. The ten largest clones add up to about 8% of the sample. Sequenced material: non-naive T cells sorted from PBMCs, taken 14 to 15 days before vaccination. What the cell subset or site label conveys for this sample: memory T cell fraction. These TCRs come from a man between 45 and 60 years old who received an inactivated influenza vaccine. Donor details come from another sample of the same person, matched by shared clones.

This clonotype was recorded at least ten times. The chain combines TRBV7-9 with TRBJ2-7; D is possibly TRBD1 (6 bases). The CDR3 sequence is 12 residues long. In germline, CDR1 is SEHNR, CDR2 FQNEAQ (reference sequence). With 8 bases removed from V and 6 bases from J, the gap between germline ends came to 14 bases. CDR3 in amino acids: CASGGRGTEQYF. The CDR3 DNA reads TGTGCCAGCGGGGGCAGGGGAACCGAGCAGTACTTC.

This rearrangement joins TRBV20-1 to TRBJ2-2; D not resolved. There are 13 residues in the CDR3. V was cut by 6 bases and J by 1 base, with 9 bases left in between. In germline, CDR1 is DFQATT, CDR2 SNEGSKA (reference sequence). The CDR3 spells CSAQTVNTGELFF. CDR3 coding DNA: TGCAGTGCACAGACGGTGAACACCGGGGAGCTGTTTTTT.

The chain has TRBV5-6 and TRBJ2-3, with TRBD2 identical over 11 bases. V was pared by 3 bases and J by 2 bases, with 5 bases of the junction left unmatched. The V gene's germline CDR1 is SGHDT and CDR2 YYEEEE. There are 16 residues in the CDR3. The CDR3 here is CASSSIAGGNTDTQYF. The DNA for the CDR3 is TGTGCCAGCAGCTCTATAGCGGGGGGGAACACAGATACGCAGTATTTT. Together with reference TRBV5-6 and TRBJ2-3, the CDR3 gives the full variable domain: DAGVTQSPTHLIKTRGQQVTLRCSPKSGHDTVSWYQQALGQGPQFIFQYYEEEERQRGNFPDRFSGHQFPNYSSELNVNALLLGDSALYLCASSSIAGGNTDTQYFGPGTRLTVL.

This clonotype was seen ten or more times. The chain carries TRBV7-9 and TRBJ2-3, with TRBD2 matching 11 bases. V trimming: 0 bases; J trimming: 7 bases; junction bases outside the gene matches: 9. Germline-derived CDR1 and CDR2 are SEHNR and FQNEAQ (reference sequence). CDR3 length: 17 residues. The CDR3 DNA is TGTGCCAGCAGCTTAGCAGGGAGACTAGCGGGACGCAATACGCAGTATTTT. Its translation: CASSLAGRLAGRNTQYF.

This clonotype has more than one count but fewer than ten. The chain couples TRBV10-3 to TRBJ2-7; TRBD1 matches 8 bases. The CDR3 loop spans 13 amino acids. V dropped 10 bases and J dropped 4; count of bases not matched to a gene: 9. CDR1 and CDR2 from the germline V gene are ENHRY and SYGVKD. CDR3: CATSDRAKYEQYF. DNA for the CDR3: TGTGCCACCTCGGACAGGGCTAAATACGAGCAGTACTTC.

The V gene is TRBV3-1, the J gene TRBJ2-4; D is ambiguous. Trimming left V 0 bases short and J 9 bases short, with 9 bases between. The CDR3 runs to 13 residues. CDR1 LGHDT and CDR2 YNNKEL come from the germline V gene (reference sequence). The CDR3 region is CASSQDPAGIQYF. DNA of the CDR3: TGTGCCAGCAGCCAAGACCCCGCCGGCATTCAGTACTTC.

This clonotype has a count of ten or more. This chain links TRBV6-1 with TRBJ1-5; D is unclear. Between the trimmed V and J ends, which lost 6 bases and 0 bases, there was a span of 12 bases. CDR3 size: 15 residues. CDR1 and CDR2 from the germline V gene are MNHNS and SASEGT. DNA for the CDR3: TGTGCCAGCAGAAAGCTAGCGGTTAGCAATCAGCCCCAGCATTTT. Its protein is CASRKLAVSNQPQHF.

About this clonotype: A much larger clone lies a single base off, so this may be a read error. This sequence joins TRBV5-1 and TRBJ2-7; maybe TRBD1 (6 bases). CDR1 SGHRS and CDR2 YFSETQ come from the germline V gene. The CDR3 runs 13 residues. Written as DNA, the CDR3 is TGCGCCAGCAGCGTGGGACAAGGGGACGAGCAGGACTTC. This encodes CASSVGQGDEQDF.

The sample holds a few counts of this clonotype. This rearrangement joins TRBV20-1 to TRBJ2-4; the match to TRBD1 covers 7 bases. CDR3 size: 13 residues. The germline CDR1 and CDR2 sequences are DFQATT and SNEGSKA (reference sequence). The V gene end was trimmed by 6 bases and the J gene end by 5 bases; junction bases not matched to a gene: 7. The CDR3 DNA is TGCAGTGCCTGGGACAGCCTACAAAACATTCAGTACTTC. It translates to CSAWDSLQNIQYF.

The V call is TRBV7-9, the J call TRBJ2-3; either TRBD1 or TRBD2 may fit D (6 bases each). Germline V gene data show CDR1 as SEHNR and CDR2 as FQNEAQ (reference sequence). The CDR3 runs to 15 residues. V gave up 7 bases and J gave up 2 bases, with 16 bases separating them. The CDR3 sequence is CASTIKGGNTDTQYF. The CDR3 nucleotides read TGTGCCAGCACCATTAAGGGGGGCAACACAGATACGCAGTATTTT.

The chain has TRBV7-3 and TRBJ2-1, with 7 bases aligning to TRBD2. Germline assignment: CDR1 SGHTA and CDR2 FQGTGA. The CDR3 is 13 residues long. Germline trimming cut 1 base from V and 14 bases from J; bases unmatched to any gene: 8. CDR3 sequence: CASSLNLGGIKFF. The CDR3 DNA sequence: TGTGCCAGCAGCTTAAATCTGGGAGGGATCAAGTTCTTC.

This clonotype was seen more than once but under ten times. This chain links TRBV11-1 with TRBJ2-2; no firm D call. Trimming pared 1 base from V and 7 bases from J, leaving 13 bases between. The germline CDR1 and CDR2 sequences are SGHAT and FQDESV (reference sequence). The length of the CDR3 is 15 residues. CDR3 DNA: TGTGCCAGCAGCTTAGTTGCCTCTTCGAACGGGGAGCTGTTTTTT. It translates to CASSLVASSNGELFF.

V is TRBV4-2 and J is TRBJ2-7, with TRBD2 matching 9 bases. J lost 3 bases, V lost 4 bases, and 7 bases had no gene match. Germline-derived CDR1 and CDR2 are LGHNA and YNFKEQ. This CDR3 has 15 residues. In nucleotides, the CDR3 is TGTGCCAGCAGCCCATCTAGCGGGACGAACTACGAGCAGTACTTC. Translated, it gives CASSPSSGTNYEQYF.

This clonotype was found many times. The rearrangement links TRBV6-2 or TRBV6-3 to TRBJ1-5; no clear D. This CDR3 region has 14 residues. Germline CDR1 is MNHEY and CDR2 is SVGEGT. The V and J ends lost 2 bases and 2 bases respectively, with 7 bases between them. CDR3: CASSYGQGNQPQHF. The DNA of the CDR3 is TGTGCCAGCAGTTACGGGCAAGGCAATCAGCCCCAGCATTTT.

This clonotype appeared a few times. The chain carries TRBV7-2 and TRBJ2-1, with D perhaps TRBD2 (7 bases). The CDR3 totals 14 residues. Trimming removed 7 bases at V and 3 bases at J, with 13 bases between. Germline values: CDR1 SGHTA, CDR2 FQGNSA. The CDR3 DNA reads as TGTGCCAGCAACGGGGGAGGGGGCTACAATGAGCAGTTCTTC. This codes for CASNGGGGYNEQFF.

This clonotype was observed a few times. The rearrangement links TRBV6-5 to TRBJ2-3; TRBD2 agrees at 8 bases. Germline V gives CDR1 MNHEY, CDR2 SVGAGI. The trim removed 0 bases at V and 1 base at J, leaving 9 bases unmatched. The CDR3 extends over 18 amino acids. The CDR3, as DNA: TGTGCCAGCAGTTACTCCTCGCGTAGCGGGGCACGCACAGATACGCAGTATTTT. Encoded protein: CASSYSSRSGARTDTQYF.

This clonotype was seen at least ten times. The J gene is TRBJ2-3, the V gene TRBV9, with D hard to call. CDR1 and CDR2 from the germline V gene are SGDLS and YYNGEE. Trimming removed 0 bases at V and 6 bases at J, with 5 bases between. The CDR3 sequence is 12 residues long. This CDR3 is CASSVGEDTQYF. Written as DNA, the CDR3 is TGTGCCAGCAGCGTAGGCGAGGATACGCAGTATTTT.